Described below is a single T cell receptor (beta chain) sequence and its context. The antigen is not known. This sample was taken from a study of T cells in Graves' hyperthyroidism and ophthalmopathy. Whole-study context: At the time of initial diagnosis and before any treatment, peripheral blood was collected. Study-wide results and caveats: Blood also contained most expanded thyroid clonotypes above 0.001.

TCR beta CDR3 sequences were amplified from RNA transcripts. With the HTBI primer set, the TCR CDR3 went through a first round of RT-PCR. In TCRdb, the multiplex PCR reads were re-called with MiXCR into one record per CDR3 protein. The table includes over 450,000 distinct CDR3 sequences, approximately 17% detected once. Germline CDR1 MDHEN, CDR2 SYDVKM. The CDR3 consists of 16 residues. The V segment lost 4 bases and the J segment 3 bases; nucleotides outside the gene matches: 8. From around 11 ml of fresh peripheral blood, PBMCs were isolated. This sequence was found in a young woman with Graves' ophthalmopathy. The chain uses TRBV28 and TRBJ2-7; 11 nucleotides agree with TRBD1. Sequences were obtained from blood. CDR3 in amino acids: CASSSIGGTGGYEQYF. As DNA, the CDR3 is TGTGCCAGCAGTTCCATCGGCGGGACAGGGGGCTACGAGCAGTACTTC.